Listed below are T cell receptor beta chains from one sample, sequenced in a study of control samples from healthy donors and cancer patients. Generated by immunoSEQ multiplex PCR, the TCRdb table keeps only in-frame clones and is missing some. Here the sample spans about 110,000 clones, roughly four fifths being singletons. The sequenced sample consisted of blood. Receptors originate from a man younger than 35 in good health. Both conserved end residues are part of each CDR3. The D gene is left open where the match is weak. Size values are once, few and many counts, or a class for expanded clones, and some rows have none.

D gene | J gene | V gene | clone size | CDR3 DNA | CDR3 protein
- | TRBJ2-7 | TRBV28 | - | TGTGCCAGCCAGGGCTCCTACGAGCAGTACTTC | CASQGSYEQYF
- | TRBJ1-5 | TRBV19 | once | TGTGCCAGTAGTATAGGATTACAACAGCCCCAGCATTTT | CASSIGLQQPQHF
TRBD1 | TRBJ1-6 | TRBV6-5 | few | TGTGCCAGCAGCTCGGGACAGAATAATTCACCCCTCCACTTT | CASSSGQNNSPLHF
- | TRBJ2-2 | TRBV5-5 | - | TGTGCCAGCGACCAACTCTCCGGGGAGCTGTTTTTT | CASDQLSGELFF
TRBD2 | TRBJ2-5 | TRBV10-2 | - | TGCGCCAGCAGCAAGGCGGTCGCGGGGGGTCAAGAGACCCAGTACTTC | CASSKAVAGGQETQYF
- | TRBJ2-5 | TRBV5-1 | - | TGCGCCAGCAGCTTACTAACGCAAGAGACCCAGTACTTC | CASSLLTQETQYF
- | TRBJ1-1 | TRBV14 | - | TGTGCCAGCAGCAAAGACCCGGGACTGAACACTGAAGCTTTCTTT | CASSKDPGLNTEAFF
TRBD1 | TRBJ2-7 | TRBV5-6 | - | TGTGCCAGCAGCTCCTCGAGGGGGCGCGACTACGAGCAGTACTTC | CASSSSRGRDYEQYF
- | TRBJ2-7 | TRBV6-5 | - | TGTGCCAGCAGTTACAACGGCCCCCCGTACGAGCAGTACTTC | CASSYNGPPYEQYF
- | TRBJ1-1 | TRBV4-1 | - | TGCGCCAGCAGTCCCTCGCTCTTTCAGAGGTTGAACACTGAAGCTTTCTTT | CASSPSLFQRLNTEAFF
- | TRBJ2-7 | TRBV23-1 | - | TGCGCCAGCAGTCAATCCGACGGTCGCGAGCAGTACTTC | CASSQSDGREQYF
TRBD2 | TRBJ2-1 | TRBV7-2 | - | TGTGCCAGCAGCTTCTCTAGCGGCCTCTCCTACAATGAGCAGTTCTTC | CASSFSSGLSYNEQFF
TRBD1 | TRBJ1-5 | TRBV27 | - | TGTGCCAGCAGTTACGCGACAGGGGGCAATCAGCCCCAGCATTTT | CASSYATGGNQPQHF
TRBD1 | TRBJ2-3 | TRBV28 | - | TGTGCCAGCAGTTTCGGCGGGACAGGGACAGATACGCAGTATTTT | CASSFGGTGTDTQYF
- | TRBJ2-5 | TRBV5-6 | - | TGTGCCAGCAGCACCGGGGACCCATGGTTGGGAGAGACCCAGTACTTC | CASSTGDPWLGETQYF
- | TRBJ2-5 | TRBV2 | - | TGTGCCAGCAGGGGGCATGGGGAGACCCAGTACTTC | CASRGHGETQYF
TRBD2 | TRBJ2-3 | TRBV7-8 | - | TGTGCCAGCAGCCCTCGTAGAAGCGGGGAGAGCACAGATACGCAGTATTTT | CASSPRRSGESTDTQYF
- | TRBJ1-2 | TRBV5-4 | - | TGTGCCAGCAGCTTGAGCGCAGGGGCGGGGGGCTACACCTTC | CASSLSAGAGGYTF
- | TRBJ1-5 | TRBV19 | - | TGTGCCAGTAGTCCAAGGTGGACGGGAAGCAATCAGCCCCAGCATTTT | CASSPRWTGSNQPQHF
- | TRBJ1-1 | TRBV4-3 | - | TGCGCCAGCAGTGCAGAACCGGCAGGAAACACTGAAGCTTTCTTT | CASSAEPAGNTEAFF
- | TRBJ2-7 | TRBV6-5 | - | TGTGCCAGCAGGGGTTCCGGCTCCTACGAGCAGTACTTC | CASRGSGSYEQYF
- | TRBJ2-5 | TRBV11-2 | - | TGTGCCAGCAGCCCAGAACGTTTAGGCAGCCTGGAGACCCAGTACTTC | CASSPERLGSLETQYF
TRBD1 | TRBJ1-1 | TRBV5-1 | few | TGCGCCAGCAGTCGGAGACAGGGGAAAACTGAAGCTTTCTTT | CASSRRQGKTEAFF
TRBD2 | TRBJ2-1 | TRBV7-2 | - | TGTGCCAGCAGCCCACCCCTTAGCGGGGTCTCCTACAATGAGCAGTTCTTC | CASSPPLSGVSYNEQFF
- | TRBJ1-5 | TRBV19 | - | TGTGCCAGTAGTATAGGACAGGCCGTCTATAGCAATCAGCCCCAGCATTTT | CASSIGQAVYSNQPQHF
- | TRBJ1-1 | TRBV27 | - | TGTGCCAGCCTCCCCGGAATCAGGAAAGTGAACACTGAAGCTTTCTTT | CASLPGIRKVNTEAFF
TRBD1 | TRBJ2-1 | TRBV11-2 | - | TGTGCCAGCAGCCAAAACAGGGGACACGTCGATGAGCAGTTCTTC | CASSQNRGHVDEQFF
- | TRBJ2-5 | TRBV3-1/TRBV3-2 | - | TGTGCCAGCAGCCTCATGGAGACCCAGTACTTC | CASSLMETQYF
- | TRBJ1-6 | TRBV7-9 | - | TGTGCCAGCAGCCCCGGCGGCGCCTCCTATAATTCACCCCTCCACTTT | CASSPGGASYNSPLHF
TRBD2 | TRBJ2-5 | TRBV7-2 | - | TGTGCCAGCAGGACCGGGGGGGGGCAAGAGACCCAGTACTTC | CASRTGGGQETQYF
- | TRBJ2-7 | TRBV7-2 | - | TGTGCCAGCAGCCCCCGTGAAGGTCCCTACGAGCAGTACTTC | CASSPREGPYEQYF
- | TRBJ2-2 | TRBV30 | - | TGTGCCTGGGCTATAAAGACAGTGAACACCGGGGAGCTGTTTTTT | CAWAIKTVNTGELFF
TRBD1 | TRBJ2-7 | TRBV4-2 | - | TGTGCCAGCAGCCAAGTCTGGGACAGCTCCTACGAGCAGTACTTC | CASSQVWDSSYEQYF
- | TRBJ1-2 | TRBV5-6 | - | TGTGCCAGCGGCCCGGACGAAGGAAAGAACTATGGCTACACCTTC | CASGPDEGKNYGYTF
- | TRBJ1-1 | TRBV6-6 | - | TGTGCCAGCAGTTACCTAAGGGGAAACACTGAAGCTTTCTTT | CASSYLRGNTEAFF
TRBD1 | TRBJ1-2 | TRBV12-3/TRBV12-4 | - | TGTGCCAGCAGTTCAGGGGGCTGGGTTGGCTACACCTTC | CASSSGGWVGYTF
- | TRBJ1-4 | TRBV21-1 | - | TGTGCCAGCAGCGGACAGGGGGATGAAAAACTGTTTTTT | CASSGQGDEKLFF
- | TRBJ1-2 | TRBV5-5 | - | TGTGCCAGCAGCCGCAACCTTAAAGACAGGTTCTATGGCTACACCTTC | CASSRNLKDRFYGYTF
- | TRBJ1-2 | TRBV29-1 | - | TGCAGCGTCGGGATTAAAGGGGGGAACTATGGCTACACCTTC | CSVGIKGGNYGYTF
TRBD1 | TRBJ1-1 | TRBV4-3 | - | TGCGCCAGCAGCCTGGGGACAGTAGGCACTGAAGCTTTCTTT | CASSLGTVGTEAFF
- | TRBJ2-1 | TRBV18 | - | TGTGCCAGCTCTCCAGTTGGTGAGCAGTTCTTC | CASSPVGEQFF
TRBD1 | TRBJ1-2 | TRBV9 | few | TGTGCCAGCAGCGTAGGACAGGGGGCTTATGGCTACACCTTC | CASSVGQGAYGYTF